These 6 T cell receptor beta chains were all obtained from the same sample, sequenced in a study of Graves' ophthalmopathy and Graves' hyperthyroidism. CDR3 regions of TCR beta were amplified from RNA transcripts. First-round RT-PCR relied on HTBI primers, and a second-round multiplex PCR came next. Using its own MiXCR run on the multiplex PCR reads, TCRdb lists one record per CDR3 protein. The sample holds some 390,000 distinct CDR3 sequences, roughly 18% seen once. The sequencing sample was made of peripheral blood. The receptors come from a woman aged 18-29 years with Graves' ophthalmopathy.

The table lists this clonotype with many counts. CDR3 sequence reads: CASSLNLGYQETQYF. DNA of the CDR3: TGTGCCAGCAGTTTGAATCTGGGGTACCAAGAGACCCAGTACTTC. The V and J genes are TRBV27 and TRBJ2-5; no firm D call. The CDR3 consists of 15 residues. Germline loops: CDR1 MNHEY, CDR2 SMNVEV (reference sequence). V lost 3 bases, J lost 0 bases, and 11 bases lay in between.

This clonotype was detected many times. The chain carries TRBV7-9 and TRBJ2-7, with TRBD1 identical over 10 bases. Germline CDR1 and CDR2: SEHNR and FQNEAQ (reference sequence). V shed 4 bases, J shed 3 bases, and the junction held 6 bases outside the gene matches. The CDR3 length is 15 residues. CDR3 residues: CASSSQGTGDYEQYF. CDR3 sequence (DNA): TGTGCCAGCAGCTCCCAAGGGACAGGGGACTACGAGCAGTACTTC.

This clonotype was recorded many times. The genes are TRBV7-3 and TRBJ2-2, with TRBD2 identical over 10 bases. Germline lookup yields CDR1 SGHTA and CDR2 FQGTGA. The CDR3 runs to 16 residues. The junction had 3 bases not matched to a gene; V was cut back by 2 bases and J by 3 bases. The CDR3 spells CASSLLGLADTGELFF. As DNA, the CDR3 is TGTGCCAGCAGCTTACTTGGACTAGCGGACACCGGGGAGCTGTTTTTT.

At least ten counts were recorded for this clonotype. The V call is TRBV28, the J call TRBJ1-2; perhaps TRBD1 as D (6 bases). This CDR3 has 13 residues. The germline CDR1 and CDR2 sequences are MDHEN and SYDVKM. Trimming took off 7 bases at V and 3 bases at J, with 12 bases between the two ends. Here the CDR3 DNA reads TGTGCCAGCACGGGGGGCCTTGACTATGGCTACACCTTC. Protein product: CASTGGLDYGYTF.

This clonotype was observed at least ten times. The V call is TRBV7-2, the J call TRBJ2-5; D is uncertain. V was shortened by 6 bases and J by 2 bases, with 13 bases between the two germline ends. The CDR3 spans 14 residues. In germline, CDR1 is SGHTA, CDR2 FQGNSA. The CDR3 sequence is CASRASVGQETQYF. The CDR3 nucleotides read TGTGCCAGCAGGGCGTCCGTAGGACAAGAGACCCAGTACTTC.

In this sample, this clonotype turned up many times. This chain joins TRBV29-1 and TRBJ2-7; TRBD2 aligns across 10 bases. CDR1 and CDR2 from the germline V gene are SQVTM and ANQGSEA. The CDR3 is 14 amino acids. Trimming cost V 5 bases and J 6 bases; bases outside gene matches: 10. The CDR3 coding sequence is TGCAGCGTTTCAGGAGCTAGCGGGAGAGCCGAGCAGTACTTC. Translation gives CSVSGASGRAEQYF.